This T cell receptor (beta chain) was sequenced in a study of T cell repertoires in cytomegalovirus infection. Looking at the study overall: TCR beta signatures that were public indicated CMV infection and matching HLA type.

TCRdb used MiXCR to reprocess the reads, holding one entry per CDR3 protein. The profile covers about 530,000 distinct CDR3 sequences, with around 27% appearing a single time and over 10% taken by the ten largest. This CDR3 has 15 amino acids. V was clipped by 5 bases and J by 0 bases, with 8 bases between them. General study findings and limits: The response measured ex vivo was dominated by TCR beta clonotypes (HLA-C-restricted and CMV-specific).

About this clonotype: As yet, its antigen is unknown.

Sample: PBMCs. This receptor was identified in a human donor in good health (CMV status not recorded). Some clones in this sample may be carry-over from other donors' samples. The rearrangement joins TRBV12-3 or TRBV12-4 to TRBJ2-6; D is perhaps TRBD1 or TRBD2 (6 bases each). The CDR3 is CASSGGPSGANVLTF. CDR3 nucleotide sequence: TGTGCCAGCAGTGGGGGGCCCTCTGGGGCCAACGTCCTGACTTTC.